A single sample gave rise to the 12 T cell receptor beta chains below, sequenced in a study of T cells in Graves' hyperthyroidism and ophthalmopathy. TCR beta CDR3 regions were amplified from RNA transcripts. The HTBI set primed first-round TCR CDR3 RT-PCR. MiXCR, run by TCRdb on the multiplex PCR reads, gives a single entry per CDR3 protein. This sample has hundreds of thousands of distinct CDR3 sequences; more than 20% occur once, and the top ten carry 34%. The specimen was blood. These receptors came from a man aged 25 to 40 with Graves' ophthalmopathy.

This clonotype was observed at least ten times. This chain uses TRBV11-2 with TRBJ2-5; the D is unclear. The V gene lost 2 bases and the J gene lost 5 bases, with 6 bases spanning the gap. The V gene's germline CDR1 is SGHAT and CDR2 FQNNGV. This CDR3 is built from 12 residues. The CDR3 reads CASSLTDETQYF. The DNA for the CDR3 is TGTGCCAGCAGCTTAACAGATGAGACCCAGTACTTC.

The chain uses TRBV28 and TRBJ1-6; no clear D. This CDR3 spans 15 amino acids. Trimming took 2 bases from V and 3 from J, leaving 8 bases between them. Germline loops: CDR1 MDHEN, CDR2 SYDVKM. The CDR3 nucleotides are TGTGCCAGCAGTTTAAGGGATCGCTATAATTCACCCCTCCACTTT. Its protein product is CASSLRDRYNSPLHF.

This sequence joins TRBV6-1 and TRBJ2-1, with 7 bases identical to TRBD1. This CDR3 spans 15 amino acids. Germline V gives CDR1 MNHNS, CDR2 SASEGT. V was clipped by 7 bases and J by 5 bases; unmatched bases: 11. The CDR3 bases are TGTGCCAGCAACCTGATCACAGGGGAGAACAATGAGCAGTTCTTC. Its protein is CASNLITGENNEQFF.

V and J are TRBV4-1 and TRBJ1-5, with a weak D call TRBD1 (5 bases). CDR1 and CDR2 (germline): MGHRA, YSYEKL. V was trimmed by 3 bases and J by 2 bases, leaving 26 bases between them. This CDR3 spans 20 amino acids. In DNA, the CDR3 is TGCGCCAGCAGCCATAAAATCCGGGACCGACAAGCAGGAGGCAATCAGCCCCAGCATTTT. Encoded protein: CASSHKIRDRQAGGNQPQHF.

About this clonotype itself: One junction end does not reproduce the germline sequence, and a read error may be involved. The chain uses TRBV4-1 and TRBJ1-5; unclear D gene. CDR1 and CDR2 (germline): MGHRA, YSYEKL. The CDR3 covers 15 residues. CDR3 nucleotides: TGCGCCAGCAGCCAAGCGAAGTATAGCAATCAGCCCCAGCACTTT. Protein: CASSQAKYSNQPQHF.

CDR3 protein: CASSQERGLYNEQFF. The DNA for the CDR3 is TGTGCCAGCAGCCAAGAGCGGGGGCTCTACAATGAGCAGTTCTTC. J is TRBJ2-1 and V is TRBV11-2, with 8 bases aligning to TRBD2. J lost 3 bases, V lost 5 bases, and 6 bases had no gene match. Germline-derived CDR1 and CDR2 are SGHAT and FQNNGV. The CDR3 has 15 amino acids.

The J gene is TRBJ2-2, the V gene TRBV4-2, with no clear D. Germline CDR1 reads LGHNA; CDR2 reads YNFKEQ. The V end lost 0 bases, the J end lost 2 bases, and 10 bases lay between the germline ends. This CDR3 is 16 amino acids long. The CDR3 DNA reads TGTGCCAGCAGCCAAGACTCGCCTCTAAACACCGGGGAGCTGTTTTTT. Amino acids: CASSQDSPLNTGELFF.

The chain couples TRBV19 to TRBJ2-4; TRBD1 agrees at 12 bases. This CDR3 comprises 16 residues. V lost 3 bases to trimming and J lost 1 base; unmatched junction nucleotides: 1. Germline CDR1 LNHDA, CDR2 SQIVND (reference sequence). The CDR3 spells CASSMGQGAAKNIQYF. CDR3 coding DNA: TGTGCCAGTAGTATGGGACAGGGGGCTGCCAAAAACATTCAGTACTTC.

Many counts were recorded for this clonotype. V gene TRBV11-2 combines with J gene TRBJ1-2; D is ambiguous. Per the germline V gene, CDR1 is SGHAT and CDR2 is FQNNGV. CDR3 length equals 14 residues. The V end was cut by 0 bases, the J end by 3 bases, with 8 bases between. The CDR3 DNA reads as TGTGCCAGCAGCTTAGATCCTGCCTACTATGGCTACACCTTC. This codes for CASSLDPAYYGYTF.

There are many counts of this clonotype. This chain joins TRBV6-2 or TRBV6-3 and TRBJ1-5; D not resolved. The V end lost 2 bases, the J end lost 2 bases, and 13 bases lay between the germline ends. CDR3 size: 16 residues. Looked up from germline, CDR1 is MNHEY and CDR2 is SVGEGT. CDR3 sequence (DNA): TGTGCCAGCAGTTACGTGGAGGCTTCGGGCAATCAGCCCCAGCATTTT. Amino acids: CASSYVEASGNQPQHF.

This clonotype was counted at least ten times. The chain employs TRBV5-1 and TRBJ2-1, with D possibly being TRBD2 (6 bases). Trimming left V 4 bases short and J 9 bases short, with 23 bases between. The CDR3 is made up of 16 amino acids. Germline CDR1 is SGHRS and CDR2 is YFSETQ. CDR3 sequence reads: CASSRGSPRNRSEQFF. The CDR3 nucleotides are TGCGCCAGCAGCCGGGGGAGCCCCCGAAACCGCAGTGAGCAGTTCTTC.

The CDR3 DNA is TGTGCCAGCAGTCTCCGGGACTCCCTGATTGCCGGGGAGCTGTTTTTT. Translated, it gives CASSLRDSLIAGELFF. V is TRBV11-2 and J is TRBJ2-2; D is possibly TRBD2 (6 bases). The V gene lost 6 bases and the J gene lost 6 bases, with 20 bases spanning the gap. Germline V gene data show CDR1 as SGHAT and CDR2 as FQNNGV. The CDR3 totals 16 residues.